The 26 T cell receptor beta chains below come from one sample, sequenced in a study of blood T cell repertoires in COVID-19. Sequencing was performed with immunoSEQ multiplex PCR; in TCRdb, only in-frame clones are kept and a portion is missing. The table records about 250,000 clones, around 90% of them present only once. The source material was PBMCs or T cells enriched from blood (not recorded which). These TCRs come from a woman in her twenties or thirties with acute COVID-19.

The rearrangement links TRBV3-1 (or the pseudogene TRBV3-2) to TRBJ1-2; 9 bases align to TRBD1. Germline trimming cut 0 bases from V and 5 bases from J; bases unmatched to any gene: 4. Per the germline V gene, CDR1 is LGHDT and CDR2 is YNNKEL (reference sequence). CDR3 length equals 15 residues. CDR3 coding DNA: TGTGCCAGCAGCCAAGACGGGACAGGGCGTTATGGCTACACCTTC. Translating it yields CASSQDGTGRYGYTF.

CDR3 protein: CANPLYEQYF. In DNA form, the CDR3 reads TGTGCCAACCCACTCTACGAGCAGTACTTC. The rearrangement uses TRBV21-1 and TRBJ2-7; no DNA check was done on the table's D call, TRBD2. TRBV21-1 is labeled a pseudogene. The CDR3 is 10 amino acids.

This clone was found many times. The chain joins TRBV3-1 (or the pseudogene TRBV3-2) to TRBJ2-7, with D perhaps matching TRBD1 (6 bases). The CDR3 is 16 residues long. Germline CDR1 is LGHDT and CDR2 is YNNKEL (reference sequence). Trimming stripped 1 base from V and 6 bases from J, with 19 bases between. CDR3 DNA sequence: TGTGCCAGCAGCCAAGGCCGAGGGGGTACGGTGGGCGAGCAGTACTTC. Protein product: CASSQGRGGTVGEQYF.

This clone turned up a few times. The chain recombines TRBV10-3 with TRBJ2-7; TRBD2 might be the D (6 bases). Germline CDR1 reads ENHRY; CDR2 reads SYGVKD. Trimming removed 0 bases from V and 7 bases from J, with 7 bases in between. This CDR3 region has 12 residues. The CDR3 DNA reads TGTGCCATCAGTGAGTCGAGCGGGGAGCAGTACTTC. Its translation: CAISESSGEQYF.

This chain links TRBV4-3 with TRBJ1-2; 9 positions agree with TRBD1. The V gene end was trimmed by 0 bases and the J gene end by 2 bases; junction bases not matched to a gene: 7. From germline, CDR1 is LGHNA and CDR2 YSLEER. This CDR3 has 17 amino acids. CDR3: CASSQEGQGIPNYGYTF. For the CDR3, the DNA is TGCGCCAGCAGCCAAGAGGGACAGGGAATACCAAACTATGGCTACACCTTC.

This clone was counted between two and nine times. The chain's CDR3 is CASSYFGGGYGYTF. The CDR3 bases are TGTGCCAGCAGTTACTTCGGGGGGGGCTATGGCTACACCTTC. This chain uses TRBV6-5 with TRBJ1-2, with D maybe TRBD1 (5 bases). CDR1 is MNHEY and CDR2 is SVGAGI in the germline V gene. The CDR3 covers 14 residues. Trimming shortened V by 1 base and J by 4 bases, and 10 bases separated the two germline ends.

The chain employs TRBV28 and TRBJ2-3; 7 bases line up with TRBD2. The CDR3 has 15 residues. Trimming took 7 bases from V and 9 from J; bases not matched to a gene: 16. Germline V gene sequence: CDR1 MDHEN, CDR2 SYDVKM. As DNA, the CDR3 is TGTGCCAGCACTTCTTATGGGAGGGCCGAAGGGACGCAGTATTTT. Translated: CASTSYGRAEGTQYF. Full variable domain (rest looked up from reference TRBV28 and TRBJ2-3): DVKVTQSSRYLVKRTGEKVFLECVQDMDHENMFWYRQDPGLGLRLIYFSYDVKMKEKGDIPEGYSVSREKKERFSLILESASTNQTSMYLCASTSYGRAEGTQYFGPGTRLTVL.

This chain links TRBV7-2 with TRBJ1-3; D gene uncertain. This CDR3 spans 13 amino acids. The ends were cut back, 4 bases at V and 0 bases at J, with 4 bases in the middle. The germline gives CDR1 SGHTA, CDR2 FQGNSA. CDR3 protein: CASSSNSGNTIYF. In DNA form, the CDR3 reads TGTGCCAGCAGCTCCAACTCTGGAAACACCATATATTTT. Full variable domain (rest looked up from reference TRBV7-2 and TRBJ1-3): GAGVSQSPSNKVTEKGKDVELRCDPISGHTALYWYRQSLGQGLEFLIYFQGNSAPDKSGLPSDRFSAERTGGSVSTLTIQRTQQEDSAVYLCASSSNSGNTIYFGEGSWLTVV.

V and J are TRBV5-1 and TRBJ2-1; possible D gene TRBD1, 5 bases. This CDR3 has 15 amino acids. V was cut by 0 bases and J by 3 bases, with 10 bases left in between. Germline assignment: CDR1 SGHRS and CDR2 YFSETQ. For the CDR3, the DNA is TGCGCCAGCAGCTTGGCCAGGGCCATCTACAATGAGCAGTTCTTC. As protein: CASSLARAIYNEQFF.

V usage is TRBV3-1 (or the pseudogene TRBV3-2) and J usage is TRBJ2-2, with no clear D. The CDR3 sequence is 12 residues long. Trimming stripped 4 bases from V and 6 bases from J, with 6 bases between. The germline CDR1 and CDR2 sequences are LGHDT and YNNKEL (reference sequence). CDR3 amino acids: CASSLVSGELFF. The CDR3, as DNA: TGTGCCAGCAGCCTAGTCTCCGGGGAGCTGTTTTTT.

This clone has just one count. This chain links TRBV5-1 with TRBJ2-1; weak D call: TRBD1 (6 bases). V lost 5 bases to trimming and J lost 1 base, with 13 bases between them. The CDR3 sequence is 15 residues long. Germline CDR1 and CDR2: SGHRS and YFSETQ. CDR3 amino acids: CASSTDRPSYNEQFF. CDR3 bases: TGCGCCAGCAGTACTGACAGGCCTTCCTACAATGAGCAGTTCTTC. Full variable domain (outside the CDR3, taken from reference TRBV5-1 and TRBJ2-1): KAGVTQTPRYLIKTRGQQVTLSCSPISGHRSVSWYQQTPGQGLQFLFEYFSETQRNKGNFPGRFSGRQFSNSRSEMNVSTLELGDSALYLCASSTDRPSYNEQFFGPGTRLTVL.

The chain links TRBV6-6 to TRBJ1-2; 8 bases fit TRBD1. With 5 bases clipped from V and 7 bases from J, the junction kept 6 bases outside the gene matches. Looked up from germline, CDR1 is MNHNY and CDR2 is SVGAGI (reference sequence). This CDR3 has 13 residues. Written as DNA, the CDR3 is TGTGCCAGCAGTAGCCAGGGGGCGGGTGGCTACACCTTC. Protein sequence: CASSSQGAGGYTF.

This chain joins TRBV13 and TRBJ2-4, with 7 bases aligning to TRBD1. Trimming took 4 bases from V and 8 from J; bases not matched to a gene: 11. Germline V CDR1 and CDR2: PRHDT, FYEKMQ (reference sequence). This CDR3 spans 15 amino acids. DNA for the CDR3: TGTGCCAGCAGCTCGGAGACAGGGCCCGGGCACATTCAGTACTTC. Protein: CASSSETGPGHIQYF.

The rearrangement uses TRBV19 and TRBJ2-7; TRBD2 matches 13 bases. From germline, CDR1 is LNHDA and CDR2 SQIVND (reference sequence). Trimming at V came to 5 bases and at J to 6 bases, leaving 7 bases not matched to a gene. CDR3 length: 15 amino acids. DNA of the CDR3: TGTGCCAGTAGTTCAGGACTAGCGGGAGTCTCCGAGCAGTACTTC. It specifies CASSSGLAGVSEQYF. The full variable domain, rest sourced from reference TRBV19 and TRBJ2-7, is DGGITQSPKYLFRKEGQNVTLSCEQNLNHDAMYWYRQDPGQGLRLIYYSQIVNDFQKGDIAEGYSVSREKKESFPLTVTSAQKNPTAFYLCASSSGLAGVSEQYFGPGTRLTVT.

The V and J genes are TRBV3-1 (or the pseudogene TRBV3-2) and TRBJ1-6; D is ambiguous. Germline loops: CDR1 LGHDT, CDR2 YNNKEL (reference sequence). The CDR3 length is 13 residues. V lost 0 bases and J lost 10, with 7 bases in between. The CDR3 DNA reads TGTGCCAGCAGCCAAGACAGGTACTCACCCCTCCACTTT. It yields the protein CASSQDRYSPLHF.

The chain combines TRBV7-3 with TRBJ2-3, with TRBD1 identical over 8 bases. The CDR3 has 13 amino acids. V lost 4 bases to trimming and J lost 6 bases; unmatched junction nucleotides: 3. Germline V CDR1 and CDR2: SGHTA, FQGTGA. The CDR3 DNA reads as TGTGCCAGCAGCTGGAGACAGGGGGATACGCAGTATTTT. It codes for CASSWRQGDTQYF.

This rearrangement joins TRBV12-5 to TRBJ2-7, with D possibly TRBD2 on 6 matching bases. There are 15 residues in the CDR3. Germline values: CDR1 LGHNT, CDR2 FRNRAP. Trimming took off 6 bases at V and 2 bases at J, with 17 bases between the two ends. The CDR3 DNA sequence: TGTGCTAGTGGGGGAATCGGGAGTTCCACCTACGAGCAGTACTTC. It is translated as CASGGIGSSTYEQYF.

The rearrangement links TRBV5-4 to TRBJ1-1; tentative D call: TRBD1 (6 bases). V was trimmed by 1 base and J by 5 bases, leaving 12 bases between them. The V gene's germline CDR1 is SGHNT and CDR2 YYREEE (reference sequence). There are 14 residues in the CDR3. CDR3 DNA sequence: TGTGCCAGCAGCTTGATGACAGGTGGAACTGAAGCTTTCTTT. Translation gives CASSLMTGGTEAFF.

The rearrangement uses TRBV28 and TRBJ2-7; D gene unclear. The V end lost 6 bases, the J end lost 2 bases, and 17 bases lay between the germline ends. The germline V gene encodes CDR1 MDHEN and CDR2 SYDVKM. This CDR3 is built from 15 residues. In nucleotides, the CDR3 is TGTGCCAGCAGCCTACGGGTGTCTCCCGCCTACGAGCAGTACTTC. The encoded protein is CASSLRVSPAYEQYF.

V and J are TRBV19 and TRBJ1-2; D gene ambiguous. Germline CDR1 is LNHDA and CDR2 is SQIVND (reference sequence). Trimming left V 3 bases short and J 1 base short, with 6 bases between. This CDR3 contains 13 residues. CDR3 protein: CASSMGSNYGYTF. In DNA form, the CDR3 reads TGTGCCAGTAGTATGGGCAGTAACTATGGCTACACCTTC.

CDR3 sequence reads: CASSSFEGADTQYF. CDR3 in DNA: TGTGCCAGCAGCTCCTTCGAGGGCGCAGATACGCAGTATTTT. J is TRBJ2-3 and V is TRBV11-2, with a weak D call TRBD2 (5 bases). The V gene lost 4 bases and the J gene lost 4 bases, with 12 bases spanning the gap. CDR1 SGHAT and CDR2 FQNNGV come from the germline V gene. This CDR3 is built from 14 residues.

This clone was recorded a few times. The V gene is TRBV3-1 (or the pseudogene TRBV3-2), the J gene TRBJ2-6; D might be TRBD1 (5 bases). Germline CDR1 and CDR2: LGHDT and YNNKEL (reference sequence). Trimming removed 0 bases from V and 0 bases from J, with 12 bases in between. The CDR3 loop spans 18 amino acids. The CDR3 DNA reads as TGTGCCAGCAGCCAAGATCAGGGCAGCCACTCTGGGGCCAACGTCCTGACTTTC. This encodes CASSQDQGSHSGANVLTF.

The chain has TRBV14 and TRBJ2-1, with 9 positions matching TRBD2. Germline CDR1 reads SGHDN; CDR2 reads FVKESK. The V and J ends lost 3 bases and 7 bases, in that order; junction bases with no gene match: 10. The CDR3 runs to 16 residues. CDR3 amino acids: CASSQVAGAASNEQFF. The DNA for the CDR3 is TGTGCCAGCAGCCAGGTAGCGGGAGCGGCGTCAAATGAGCAGTTCTTC.

Written as DNA, the CDR3 is TGTGCCAGCAGCCACGGTTCCGGTCGGTTCTTC. As protein: CASSHGSGRFF. The genes are TRBV3-1 (or the pseudogene TRBV3-2) and TRBJ2-1; D is unresolved. The CDR3 totals 11 residues. Germline CDR1 and CDR2: LGHDT and YNNKEL (reference sequence). Trimming stripped 3 bases from V and 15 bases from J, with 12 bases between.

This chain connects TRBV6-2 or TRBV6-3 to TRBJ1-5; the D is unclear. The CDR3 is 15 residues long. V was pared by 2 bases and J by 6 bases, with 14 bases between. Germline CDR1 reads MNHEY; CDR2 reads SVGEGT. The CDR3 DNA reads as TGTGCCAGCAGTTACCACGAGGGAGGGCGTCAGCCCCAGCATTTT. Encoded protein: CASSYHEGGRQPQHF.

The genes are TRBV12-5 and TRBJ1-1, with 7 nucleotides matching TRBD1. The CDR3 consists of 14 residues. Germline values: CDR1 LGHNT, CDR2 FRNRAP. Trimming cost V 7 bases and J 4 bases; bases outside gene matches: 9. The chain's CDR3 is CASVPLTGFTEAFF. The CDR3 nucleotides read TGTGCTAGTGTCCCCTTGACAGGGTTCACTGAAGCTTTCTTT.